The sequence of this T cell receptor beta chain was determined in a study of blood T cell repertoires in COVID-19 (dated by TCRdb to 2018 to 2020). Study-wide context: The collaborator samples originated in the United States, Italy and Spain and spanned the acute and convalescent phases of COVID-19. The material from the prospective study consisted of cDNA or gDNA derived from T cells, B-cell-depleted T cells, or PBMCs. Deeply sampled blood TCRbeta repertoires from subjects exposed to, actively infected with, or recovered from COVID-19 were included in the dataset. The repertoires were made available in a free public database intended to serve as a resource for research on the immune response to SARS-CoV-2. The samples were drawn from the first 160 participants of the ongoing ImmuneRACE study and from 1,254 subjects provided by 6 global collaborators. Nearly every sample came with metadata listing a de-identified subject ID, COVID-19 status, age in years and sex. Where available, HLA class I and class II types were obtained from metadata supplied by the sample provider rather than from assay-based typing. Results the study describes overall, beyond this receptor: Clinical and demographic metadata were provided uncurated, with the amount varying by source and participant.

CDR3 length: 13 amino acids, cysteine to phenylalanine. The retained sequence is limited to the CDR3, 39 bases, with the frame set at the first base. V gives up 4 bases and J gives up 5 bases, and the segment between their germline ends measures 11 bases. As encoded in the germline V gene, CDR1 is SGHVS while CDR2 is FNYEAQ. Remarks on this clone: This receptor's antigen is unknown. No qualities accompany the bases; no much larger clone lies one base away.

Collaborating institutions collected whole blood in K2EDTA tubes following their own protocols. For TCRbeta analysis, collaborators shipped samples as frozen whole blood, isolated PBMCs, or DNA extracted from either of those sample types. TCRbeta CDR3 regions were amplified from genomic DNA by means of the immunoSEQ Assay, a bias-controlled multiplex PCR. Per the source publication's procedure: The number of nucleated cells in each sample was estimated from the amplification of reference gene primers within the assay. Sequence reads were collapsed and filtered to measure the absolute abundance of every unique TCRbeta CDR3 rearrangement. For each sample, productive Simpson clonality was calculated by taking the square root of Simpson's diversity index across productive rearrangements. What TCRdb holds here is the immuneACCESS table cut down to in-frame rearrangements. Part of the clones is not present; checked against another copy, under half of the missing clones reflect an unresolved V gene, and the others are unexplained. That table gives V, J and clone size, and the DNA gave D and trimming. For this sample the table gives 200,000 to 250,000 clones, of which roughly four fifths were detected only once. 3.4% of the sample is in the top ten clones.

Sequencing was done on a sample of peripheral blood. The sequence links TRBV7-6 to TRBJ1-1, with no reliable assignment of the D segment. The TCR comes from a woman in her late teens or twenties with acute or convalescent COVID-19. In nucleotides, the sequence is TGTGCCAGCAGCTCCGCTGCGGGGACTGAAGCTTTCTTT. Its product reads: CASSSAAGTEAFF. With the rest looked up from the reference TRBV7-6 and TRBJ1-1 genes rather than sequenced, the full variable domain is GAGVSQSPRYKVTKRGQDVALRCDPISGHVSLYWYRQALGQGPEFLTYFNYEAQQDKSGLPNDRFSAERPEGSISTLTIQRTEQRDSAMYRCASSSAAGTEAFFGQGTRLTVV.